One sample yielded the 27 T cell receptor beta chains listed below, sequenced in a study of cytomegalovirus exposure and HLA in healthy donors. The PCR contained 60 Vbeta and 13 Jbeta primers. Produced via immunoSEQ multiplex PCR; TCRdb's table is partial and in-frame only. The table includes 150,000 to 200,000 clones, 80% to 90% detected once. The sample was PBMCs. These receptors were taken from a man younger than 40 in good health and CMV-seropositive.

This chain connects TRBV7-9 to TRBJ1-5; D not certain. The CDR3 is 14 residues long. Germline values: CDR1 SEHNR, CDR2 FQNEAQ (reference sequence). V shed 11 bases and J shed 4 bases, with 18 bases lying between them. The CDR3 sequence is CAGGGAPVNQPQHF. CDR3 sequence (DNA): TGTGCCGGCGGAGGTGCGCCGGTGAATCAGCCCCAGCATTTT. Filled out from reference TRBV7-9 and TRBJ1-5, the complete variable domain reads DTGVSQNPRHKITKRGQNVTFRCDPISEHNRLYWYRQTLGQGPEFLTYFQNEAQLEKSRLLSDRFSAERPKGSFSTLEIQRTEQGDSAMYLCAGGGAPVNQPQHFGDGTRLSIL.

This rearrangement joins TRBV19 to TRBJ2-7; 13 bases line up with TRBD2. The V gene's germline CDR1 is LNHDA and CDR2 SQIVND (reference sequence). The V gene end was trimmed by 4 bases and the J gene end by 6 bases; junction bases not matched to a gene: 6. This CDR3 spans 15 amino acids. The CDR3 sequence: CASSTRTSGSGEQYF. CDR3 DNA sequence: TGTGCCAGTAGTACACGGACTAGCGGGAGTGGCGAGCAGTACTTC.

CDR3 in amino acids: CASSQSGGSTGTDTQYF. The CDR3 DNA sequence: TGCGCCAGCAGCCAATCCGGCGGGAGTACGGGCACAGATACGCAGTATTTT. The chain combines TRBV4-1 with TRBJ2-3; the match to TRBD2 covers 7 bases. V trimming: 2 bases; J trimming: 1 base; junction bases outside the gene matches: 9. Germline loops: CDR1 MGHRA, CDR2 YSYEKL. This CDR3 comprises 17 residues.

This clone was seen just once. The chain couples TRBV7-5 to TRBJ2-3; TRBD1 was called by the table and not checked on the DNA. TRBV7-5 is flagged as a pseudogene. CDR3 length: 16 amino acids. The CDR3 nucleotides are TGTGTCAGAAGCCAAGGGGACGGGACAGGGGCAGATACGCAGTATTTT. It translates to CVRSQGDGTGADTQYF.

The chain couples TRBV4-3 to TRBJ1-2; 10 nucleotides align to TRBD1. With V trimmed by 6 bases and J by 6 bases, 7 bases remained unmatched. The CDR3 sequence is 14 residues long. CDR1 LGHNA and CDR2 YSLEER come from the germline V gene. CDR3 bases: TGCGCCAGCAGAAGACAGGGGGCCAAAGATGGCTACACCTTC. Translation: CASRRQGAKDGYTF.

The chain uses TRBV7-9 and TRBJ1-1; 7 nucleotides match TRBD1. V shed 6 bases and J 6 bases; nucleotides not matched to a gene: 4. The CDR3 loop spans 12 amino acids. Germline V gene lookup returns CDR1 SEHNR and CDR2 FQNEAQ (reference sequence). The chain's CDR3 is CASRRGQSEAFF. The DNA of the CDR3 is TGTGCCAGCAGAAGGGGGCAGTCTGAAGCTTTCTTT.

As to this clone: Mismatch with germline at one junction end may stem from a read error. This sequence joins TRBV10-1 and TRBJ1-2; TRBD1 is a possible D gene (6 bases). Germline CDR1 WNHNN, CDR2 SYGVQD (reference sequence). The CDR3 has 16 residues. The CDR3 DNA reads TGCGCCAGTTGGACAGCCACGTGGCTACACGGTGAGCCCGCGGACTTC. This sequence encodes CASWTATWLHGEPADF.

The chain links TRBV19 to TRBJ2-2; 11 nucleotides match TRBD2. This CDR3 is built from 16 residues. CDR1 is LNHDA, CDR2 SQIVND, per germline (reference sequence). Unmatched junction bases numbered 7, after V lost 6 bases and J lost 4 bases. CDR3 sequence (DNA): TGTGCCAGTAGACGGGGACTAGCGGCGTTCACCGGGGAGCTGTTTTTT. Residues: CASRRGLAAFTGELFF. The whole variable domain, filled in from reference TRBV19 and TRBJ2-2, reads DGGITQSPKYLFRKEGQNVTLSCEQNLNHDAMYWYRQDPGQGLRLIYYSQIVNDFQKGDIAEGYSVSREKKESFPLTVTSAQKNPTAFYLCASRRGLAAFTGELFFGEGSRLTVL.

This clone was found once. This chain uses TRBV7-9 with TRBJ2-5; 10 nucleotides line up with TRBD2. Germline CDR1 and CDR2: SEHNR and FQNEAQ (reference sequence). V shed 3 bases, J shed 3 bases, and the junction held 4 bases outside the gene matches. The length of the CDR3 is 15 residues. The CDR3, as DNA: TGTGCCAGCAGCTTTCGGACTAGCGGCAAAGAGACCCAGTACTTC. It translates to CASSFRTSGKETQYF.

This clone was observed a few times. This chain links TRBV7-8 with TRBJ1-1; TRBD1 matches at 7 bases. J was trimmed by 1 base and V by 11 bases; bases with no gene match: 7. This CDR3 spans 13 amino acids. Germline V lookup: CDR1 SGHVS, CDR2 FQNEAQ. The DNA of the CDR3 is TGTGCCGGACAGGACTACTCGAACACTGAAGCTTTCTTT. Amino acids: CAGQDYSNTEAFF.

The rearrangement links TRBV12-5 to TRBJ2-5, with 8 bases aligning to TRBD1. V lost 4 bases to trimming and J lost 5 bases; unmatched junction nucleotides: 3. The germline V gene encodes CDR1 LGHNT and CDR2 FRNRAP. This CDR3 comprises 13 residues. The CDR3 protein is CASGSDRVETQYF. CDR3 coding DNA: TGTGCTAGTGGTTCGGACAGGGTTGAGACCCAGTACTTC.

The chain links TRBV10-1 to TRBJ2-2, with 9 bases matching TRBD1. CDR3 length: 14 amino acids. Germline V CDR1 and CDR2: WNHNN, SYGVQD (reference sequence). Trimming removed 4 bases from V and 7 bases from J; junction bases left unmatched: 4. The DNA for the CDR3 is TGCGCCAGCAGTGGACAGGGGGTGGACGGGGAGCTGTTTTTT. It codes for CASSGQGVDGELFF.

The rearrangement links TRBV30 to TRBJ2-1, with 9 bases matching TRBD1. Germline lookup yields CDR1 GTSNPN and CDR2 SVGIG (reference sequence). The CDR3 spans 12 residues. After removal of 5 bases from V and 9 bases from J, the junction contained 5 bases not matched to a gene. The CDR3 sequence is CAWEQGAGEQFF. For the CDR3, the DNA is TGTGCCTGGGAACAGGGGGCTGGTGAGCAGTTCTTC.

The rearrangement links TRBV6-5 to TRBJ1-2, with D tentatively TRBD1 (5 bases). V was pared by 2 bases and J by 3 bases, with 13 bases between. The CDR3 is 15 amino acids. Looked up from germline, CDR1 is MNHEY and CDR2 is SVGAGI. CDR3 in amino acids: CASSYRRRVDYGYTF. The CDR3 nucleotides read TGTGCCAGCAGTTACCGCCGCAGGGTTGACTATGGCTACACCTTC.

This chain links TRBV7-9 with TRBJ2-5; D possibly corresponds to TRBD1 (6 bases). The J call is doubtful: the DNA matches TRBJ2-7 better. Germline V lookup: CDR1 SEHNR, CDR2 FQNEAQ (reference sequence). There are 13 residues in the CDR3. CDR3 protein: CASSLSDSYEQYF. CDR3 coding DNA: TGTGCCAGCAGCTTATCGGACAGCTACGAGCAGTACTTC.

The rearrangement uses TRBV10-3 and TRBJ2-5, with TRBD2 matching over 14 bases. This CDR3 is built from 16 residues. The germline gives CDR1 ENHRY, CDR2 SYGVKD. Germline trimming cut 0 bases from V and 6 bases from J; bases unmatched to any gene: 3. CDR3 in amino acids: CAISESTSGRGKTQYF. As DNA, the CDR3 is TGTGCCATCAGTGAGTCGACTAGCGGGAGGGGTAAGACCCAGTACTTC.

J is TRBJ2-7 and V is TRBV4-3; 8 bases map to TRBD1. The CDR3 loop spans 14 amino acids. J gave up 2 bases and V 5 bases, and 5 bases lay outside the gene matches. CDR1 is LGHNA, CDR2 YSLEER, per germline. The CDR3 region is CASSLGTGPYEQYF. CDR3 sequence (DNA): TGCGCCAGCAGCTTAGGGACAGGCCCCTACGAGCAGTACTTC.

The genes are TRBV19 and TRBJ2-3, with TRBD1 matching 8 bases. The V segment lost 7 bases and the J segment 5 bases; nucleotides outside the gene matches: 8. This CDR3 is 14 amino acids long. The germline V gene encodes CDR1 LNHDA and CDR2 SQIVND (reference sequence). The CDR3 nucleotides read TGTGCCAGTACCGGGACAGGAGATGGAGATACGCAGTATTTT. Its protein product is CASTGTGDGDTQYF.

The rearrangement joins TRBV6-5 to TRBJ1-3, with D possibly TRBD1 on 6 matching bases. The CDR3 covers 15 residues. Germline V gene data show CDR1 as MNHEY and CDR2 as SVGAGI. Trimming stripped 4 bases from V and 2 bases from J, with 12 bases between. The CDR3 DNA reads as TGTGCCAGCAGTTCAGACAGGTCCCCTGGAAACACCATATATTTT. Protein: CASSSDRSPGNTIYF.

The chain links TRBV4-3 to TRBJ1-2, with D perhaps TRBD1 (6 bases). Trimming cost V 0 bases and J 3 bases, with 20 bases left between them. This CDR3 is 18 amino acids long. Germline assignment: CDR1 LGHNA and CDR2 YSLEER. DNA of the CDR3: TGCGCCAGCAGCCAAGAGGCCACGAACAGGGCCTGGGACTATGGCTACACCTTC. Translating it yields CASSQEATNRAWDYGYTF.

The chain is built from TRBV18 and TRBJ1-2, with a weak D call TRBD1 (6 bases). This CDR3 contains 15 residues. Germline CDR1 KGHSH, CDR2 LQKENI. The V gene lost 3 bases and the J gene lost 4 bases, with 15 bases spanning the gap. The CDR3 protein is CASSPGTKSSYGYTF. The CDR3 DNA reads as TGTGCCAGCTCACCCGGGACAAAGAGTTCCTATGGCTACACCTTC.

This chain links TRBV18 with TRBJ1-2; D may be TRBD1 (6 bases). Germline-derived CDR1 and CDR2 are KGHSH and LQKENI. Trimming removed 3 bases at V and 3 bases at J, with 8 bases between. The CDR3 consists of 13 residues. CDR3 nucleotide sequence: TGTGCCAGCTCACCCAGGACAGACTATGGCTACACCTTC. Its protein is CASSPRTDYGYTF.

V gene TRBV29-1 combines with J gene TRBJ2-1, with D possibly being TRBD2 (6 bases). The CDR3 length is 12 residues. Germline values: CDR1 SQVTM, CDR2 ANQGSEA. V lost 4 bases, J lost 8 bases, and 12 bases lay in between. In DNA, the CDR3 is TGCAGCGTTGGGGGACTCATCTATGAGCAGTTCTTC. Its protein product is CSVGGLIYEQFF.

The gene calls are TRBV5-1 and TRBJ2-2, with 9 bases fitting TRBD1. J gave up 4 bases and V 2 bases, and 6 bases lay outside the gene matches. Germline assignment: CDR1 SGHRS and CDR2 YFSETQ. The CDR3 covers 16 residues. The DNA for the CDR3 is TGCGCCAGCAGCTTTGGGGGGACAGGGCCCACCGGGGAGCTGTTTTTT. Translation: CASSFGGTGPTGELFF.

This chain connects TRBV7-9 to TRBJ2-1, with 13 bases aligning to TRBD2. Losses at the gene ends were 5 bases for V and 5 bases for J; bases not matched to a gene: 9. Germline-derived CDR1 and CDR2 are SEHNR and FQNEAQ (reference sequence). The CDR3 sequence is 17 residues long. The CDR3 is CASSLKPGLAGNNEQFF. The CDR3 DNA sequence: TGTGCCAGCAGCCTTAAACCGGGACTAGCGGGAAACAATGAGCAGTTCTTC.

The chain couples TRBV30 to TRBJ2-1; 9 nucleotides align to TRBD1. Germline CDR1 is GTSNPN and CDR2 is SVGIG (reference sequence). The length of the CDR3 is 16 residues. V gave up 3 bases and J gave up 4 bases; unmatched junction bases: 10. CDR3 nucleotide sequence: TGTGCCTGGAGCCGGAACGGACAGGGGAGTTACAATGAGCAGTTCTTC. This translates into CAWSRNGQGSYNEQFF.

The gene calls are TRBV7-2 and TRBJ1-2; TRBD1 agrees at 8 bases. The CDR3 sequence is 15 residues long. V lost 2 bases to trimming and J lost 3 bases; unmatched junction nucleotides: 5. Germline loops: CDR1 SGHTA, CDR2 FQGNSA. The CDR3 loop is CASSLNVGQDYGYTF. CDR3 nucleotides: TGTGCCAGCAGCTTAAACGTGGGACAGGACTATGGCTACACCTTC. The whole variable domain, filled in from reference TRBV7-2 and TRBJ1-2, reads GAGVSQSPSNKVTEKGKDVELRCDPISGHTALYWYRQSLGQGLEFLIYFQGNSAPDKSGLPSDRFSAERTGGSVSTLTIQRTQQEDSAVYLCASSLNVGQDYGYTFGSGTRLTVV.